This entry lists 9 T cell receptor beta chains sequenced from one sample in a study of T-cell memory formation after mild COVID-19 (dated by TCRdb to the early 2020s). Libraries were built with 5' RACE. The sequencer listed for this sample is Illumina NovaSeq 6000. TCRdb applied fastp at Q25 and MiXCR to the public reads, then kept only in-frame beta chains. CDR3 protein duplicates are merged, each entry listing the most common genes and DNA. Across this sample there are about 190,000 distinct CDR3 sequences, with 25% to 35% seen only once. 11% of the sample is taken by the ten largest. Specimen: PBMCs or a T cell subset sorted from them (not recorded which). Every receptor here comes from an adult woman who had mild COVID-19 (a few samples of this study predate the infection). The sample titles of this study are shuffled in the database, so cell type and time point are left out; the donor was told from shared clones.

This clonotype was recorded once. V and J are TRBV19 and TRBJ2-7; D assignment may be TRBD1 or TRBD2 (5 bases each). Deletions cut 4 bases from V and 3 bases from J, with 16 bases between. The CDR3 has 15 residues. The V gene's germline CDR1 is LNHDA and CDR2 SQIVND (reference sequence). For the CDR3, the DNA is TGTGCCAGTAGTACCGTGGGGGTTACAGGCTACGAGCAGTACTTC. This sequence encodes CASSTVGVTGYEQYF.

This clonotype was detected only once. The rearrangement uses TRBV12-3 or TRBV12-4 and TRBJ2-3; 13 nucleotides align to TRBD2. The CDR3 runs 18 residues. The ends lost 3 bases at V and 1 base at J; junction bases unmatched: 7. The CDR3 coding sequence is TGTGCCAGCAGTTTTCGACTAGCGGGGGGTACTGGCACAGATACGCAGTATTTT. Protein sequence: CASSFRLAGGTGTDTQYF.

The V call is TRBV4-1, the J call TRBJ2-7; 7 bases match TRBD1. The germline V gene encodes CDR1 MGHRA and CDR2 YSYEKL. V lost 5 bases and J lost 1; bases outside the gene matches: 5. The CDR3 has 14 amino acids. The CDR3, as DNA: TGCGCCAGCAGCTTCCAACAGGGGTCCTACGAGCAGTACTTC. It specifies CASSFQQGSYEQYF.

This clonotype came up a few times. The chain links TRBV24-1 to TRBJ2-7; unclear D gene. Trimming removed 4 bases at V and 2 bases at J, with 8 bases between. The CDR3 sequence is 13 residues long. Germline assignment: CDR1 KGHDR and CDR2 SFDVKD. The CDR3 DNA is TGTGCCACCAGTGACGCTGCTACCTACGAGCAGTACTTC. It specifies CATSDAATYEQYF.

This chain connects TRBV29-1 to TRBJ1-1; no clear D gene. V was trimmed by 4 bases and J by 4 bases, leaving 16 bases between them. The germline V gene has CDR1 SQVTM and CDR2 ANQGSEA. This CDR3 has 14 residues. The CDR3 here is CSVVPSQLLTEAFF. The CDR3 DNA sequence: TGCAGCGTTGTACCTTCCCAGTTACTCACTGAAGCTTTCTTT.

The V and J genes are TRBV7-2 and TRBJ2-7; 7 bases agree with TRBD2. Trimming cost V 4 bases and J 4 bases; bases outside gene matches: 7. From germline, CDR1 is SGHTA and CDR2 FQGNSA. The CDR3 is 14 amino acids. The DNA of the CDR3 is TGTGCCAGCAGCTCTTCTTGGGGGGGGTACGAGCAGTACTTC. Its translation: CASSSSWGGYEQYF.

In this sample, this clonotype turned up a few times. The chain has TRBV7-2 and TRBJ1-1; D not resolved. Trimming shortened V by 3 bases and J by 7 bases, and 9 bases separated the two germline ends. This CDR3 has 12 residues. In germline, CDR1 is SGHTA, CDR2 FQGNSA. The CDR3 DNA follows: TGTGCCAGCAGCTTCGGTCTTCTTGAAGCTTTCTTT. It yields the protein CASSFGLLEAFF.

The CDR3: CATSREQGWTEAFF. The CDR3 nucleotides are TGTGCCACCAGCAGAGAACAGGGCTGGACTGAAGCTTTCTTT. The chain has TRBV15 and TRBJ1-1; D perhaps matches TRBD1 (6 bases). CDR1 and CDR2 (germline): LNHNV, YYDKDF (reference sequence). The CDR3 is 14 residues long. The germline V and J ends were trimmed by 0 bases and 5 bases, with 10 bases remaining between them.

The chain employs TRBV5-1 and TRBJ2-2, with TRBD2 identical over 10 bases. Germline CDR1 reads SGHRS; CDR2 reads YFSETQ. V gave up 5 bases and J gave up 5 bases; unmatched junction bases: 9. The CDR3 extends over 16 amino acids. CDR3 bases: TGCGCCAGCAGGCCAGCGGGAGGGCCTCGAACCGGGGAGCTGTTTTTT. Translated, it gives CASRPAGGPRTGELFF.